This is a list of T cell receptor beta chains from one sample in a study of cytomegalovirus exposure and HLA in healthy donors. The data were produced by immunoSEQ multiplex PCR, yet TCRdb's version contains in-frame clones alone and is incomplete. The sample lists more than 250,000 clones; roughly 90% were seen once. Input material: PBMCs. Receptors were obtained from a woman aged 25 to 39 in good health and CMV-seropositive. Both conserved end residues are part of each CDR3. A D gene is named only where the DNA matches it firmly. Only some rows state a clone size, as once, few, many or a class for expanded clones.

v_gene	d_gene	abundance	j_gene	CDR3aa	CDR3nt
TRBV6-1	.	once	TRBJ1-1	CASSIGYTEAFF	TGTGCCAGCAGTATAGGGTACACTGAAGCTTTCTTT
TRBV19	.	.	TRBJ1-5	CASNLGTQPQHF	TGTGCCAGTAATTTGGGGACCCAGCCCCAGCATTTT
TRBV19	TRBD1	.	TRBJ2-5	CASSMTGVETQYF	TGTGCCAGTAGTATGACAGGGGTCGAGACCCAGTACTTC
TRBV14	.	.	TRBJ1-1	CASSQVGGFRNTEAFF	TGTGCCAGCAGCCAAGTTGGTGGGTTCAGGAACACTGAAGCTTTCTTT
TRBV7-9	TRBD2	.	TRBJ2-7	CASSLSVGGFSYEQYF	TGTGCCAGCAGCCTCTCAGTGGGAGGGTTCTCCTACGAGCAGTACTTC
TRBV2	.	.	TRBJ1-4	CASSDREGEKLFF	TGTGCCAGCAGTGACAGGGAGGGTGAAAAACTGTTTTTT
TRBV2	.	few	TRBJ1-2	CASRLDTYGYTF	TGTGCCAGCAGGCTGGACACGTATGGCTACACCTTC
TRBV27	.	.	TRBJ2-7	CASSFGTYYEQYF	TGTGCCAGCAGTTTCGGGACATACTACGAGCAGTACTTC
TRBV7-2	TRBD1	once	TRBJ1-5	CASSTTGTGAFGNQPQHF	TGTGCCAGCAGCACTACCGGGACAGGGGCCTTTGGCAATCAGCCCCAGCATTTT
TRBV6-5	.	.	TRBJ2-3	CASISPSDTQYF	TGTGCCAGCATTAGCCCCAGCGATACGCAGTATTTT
TRBV29-1	.	once	TRBJ2-7	CSVEEDTTSRYF	TGCAGCGTTGAAGAGGACACGACCTCGCGGTACTTC
TRBV11-2	.	.	TRBJ1-1	CASISWVNTEAFF	TGTGCCAGCATCTCGTGGGTGAACACTGAAGCTTTCTTT
TRBV11-1	TRBD1	.	TRBJ2-5	CASSSAHGQGRETQYF	TGTGCCAGCAGCTCGGCCCATGGACAGGGTCGAGAGACCCAGTACTTC
TRBV27	.	once	TRBJ1-5	CASSSQGQPQHF	TGTGCCAGCAGTTCCCAGGGTCAGCCCCAGCATTTT
TRBV7-2	TRBD2	few	TRBJ2-5	CASSPGGGGSQRATQYF	TGTGCCAGCAGCCCCGGGGGCGGGGGGAGCCAAAGAGCGACCCAGTACTTC
TRBV29-1	TRBD2	.	TRBJ2-1	CSVEGSGRVWEQFF	TGCAGCGTTGAGGGGAGCGGGAGGGTCTGGGAGCAGTTCTTC
TRBV2	.	.	TRBJ1-5	CASSGRGPSIQPQHF	TGTGCCAGCAGCGGCCGTGGGCCGAGCATTCAGCCCCAGCATTTT
TRBV5-1	.	.	TRBJ2-7	CASSLGGSSYEQYF	TGCGCCAGCAGCTTGGGAGGGTCTTCCTACGAGCAGTACTTC
TRBV4-2	TRBD2	.	TRBJ2-4	CASSQGLAGGPGNIQYF	TGTGCCAGCAGCCAAGGACTAGCGGGGGGGCCGGGGAACATTCAGTACTTC
TRBV25-1	.	.	TRBJ2-1	CASSDFNEQFF	TGTGCCAGCAGTGACTTCAATGAGCAGTTCTTC
TRBV6-1	.	.	TRBJ2-7	CASKGGYEQYF	TGTGCCAGCAAAGGAGGCTACGAGCAGTACTTC
TRBV28	TRBD2	.	TRBJ2-1	CASSFKGLPNEQFF	TGTGCCAGCAGTTTTAAGGGACTACCCAATGAGCAGTTCTTC
TRBV2	TRBD1	.	TRBJ1-3	CASRAQGSAGNTIYF	TGTGCCAGCAGAGCACAGGGGTCCGCCGGAAACACCATATATTTT
TRBV6-1	.	.	TRBJ2-7	CASSDVLGVPYEQYF	TGTGCCAGCAGTGATGTTTTAGGAGTCCCCTACGAGCAGTACTTC
TRBV28	.	.	TRBJ2-7	CASSLMVYEQYF	TGTGCCAGCAGTTTAATGGTTTACGAGCAGTACTTC
TRBV6-1	TRBD1	once	TRBJ2-7	CASNMDRVGEQYF	TGTGCCAGCAATATGGACAGGGTAGGCGAGCAGTACTTC
TRBV4-3	.	.	TRBJ1-4	CASSSGQSTNEKLFF	TGCGCCAGCAGCTCCGGACAGTCCACTAATGAAAAACTGTTTTTT
TRBV2	TRBD2	.	TRBJ2-3	CASPPGGAGTDTQYF	TGTGCCAGCCCCCCCGGGGGGGCTGGCACAGATACGCAGTATTTT
TRBV2	TRBD1	.	TRBJ1-2	CASSWTDRGRGYGYTF	TGTGCCAGCAGTTGGACTGACAGGGGGAGAGGCTATGGCTACACCTTC